This TCR beta chain was recorded in a study of blood T cell repertoires in COVID-19. Overall study context: Sites in the United States, Italy and Spain provided acute and convalescent COVID-19 samples.

Repertoires were generated with immunoSEQ multiplex PCR, while TCRdb's copy carries only in-frame clones and drops some. The table includes around 100,000 clones, roughly 85% detected once. Looked up from germline, CDR1 is KGHDR and CDR2 is SFDVKD. The CDR3 covers 13 residues. Trimming shortened V by 7 bases and J by 6 bases, and 14 bases separated the two germline ends. The TCR was taken from a woman between 65 and 79 years old with active or convalescent COVID-19. The rearrangement uses TRBV24-1 and TRBJ1-1; tentatively, D is TRBD1 (5 bases). The sequencing input was peripheral blood. CDR3 sequence reads: CATSNAGYPEAFF. In DNA, the CDR3 is TGTGCCACCAGCAATGCAGGGTACCCTGAAGCTTTCTTT.